The 20 T cell receptor beta chains below all came from one sample that was sequenced in a study of a mutant IDH1 vaccine in newly diagnosed glioma. Some clones are missing from TCRdb's copy, which holds only in-frame ones; the method was immunoSEQ multiplex PCR. This table holds 60,000 to 65,000 clones, roughly 80% found once. These TCRs' antigens remain unknown. Time point denoted: week 47, end of study. In the vaccine, a single dose held 300 ug of the mutant IDH1 20-mer peptide, along with topical imiquimod. Here the sequenced sample was PBMCs, taken from a glioma patient whose treatment included an IDH1 peptide vaccine. These receptors all stem from a man younger than 45 with glioma.

V usage is TRBV7-2 and J usage is TRBJ2-5; 10 nucleotides line up with TRBD1. The CDR3 loop spans 14 amino acids. The germline V gene has CDR1 SGHTA and CDR2 FQGNSA. V trimming: 5 bases; J trimming: 4 bases; junction bases outside the gene matches: 4. The CDR3 spells CASSPDRGRETQYF. The CDR3 DNA sequence: TGTGCCAGCAGCCCAGACAGGGGGCGAGAGACCCAGTACTTC.

This clone was counted a few times. The chain has TRBV7-9 and TRBJ2-7, with TRBD2 identical over 8 bases. Germline CDR1 reads SEHNR; CDR2 reads FQNEAQ (reference sequence). The CDR3 sequence is 15 residues long. J gave up 0 bases and V 3 bases, and 4 bases lay outside the gene matches. CDR3 DNA: TGTGCCAGCAGCTTTAACGGGGGGGTCTCCTACGAGCAGTACTTC. This encodes CASSFNGGVSYEQYF. The complete variable domain, with remaining parts taken from reference TRBV7-9 and TRBJ2-7, reads DTGVSQNPRHKITKRGQNVTFRCDPISEHNRLYWYRQTLGQGPEFLTYFQNEAQLEKSRLLSDRFSAERPKGSFSTLEIQRTEQGDSAMYLCASSFNGGVSYEQYFGPGTRLTVT.

The J gene is TRBJ1-1, the V gene TRBV4-1; D not certain. This CDR3 has 13 residues. The V gene lost 1 base and the J gene lost 5 bases, with 8 bases spanning the gap. Germline V lookup: CDR1 MGHRA, CDR2 YSYEKL. The CDR3 here is CASSQVRETEAFF. The CDR3 bases are TGCGCCAGCAGCCAAGTGAGGGAGACTGAAGCTTTCTTT.

The chain employs TRBV15 and TRBJ2-1, with D possibly being TRBD2 (6 bases). The CDR3 has 15 amino acids. The germline V and J ends were trimmed by 1 base and 1 base, with 8 bases remaining between them. Germline assignment: CDR1 LNHNV and CDR2 YYDKDF (reference sequence). The DNA for the CDR3 is TGTGCCACCAGCAGAGGTGGGGGGTCCTACAATGAGCAGTTCTTC. Protein: CATSRGGGSYNEQFF.

This clone was counted a single time. The J gene is TRBJ2-4, the V gene TRBV29-1; D is unresolved. CDR3 length: 11 residues. CDR1 SQVTM and CDR2 ANQGSEA come from the germline V gene. The V and J ends lost 6 bases and 13 bases respectively, with 16 bases between them. CDR3 DNA sequence: TGCAGCGTCACCTTCGACTCACACCAGTACTTC. Its protein is CSVTFDSHQYF. The whole variable domain, remainder taken from reference TRBV29-1 and TRBJ2-4, is SAVISQKPSRDICQRGTSLTIQCQVDSQVTMMFWYRQQPGQSLTLIATANQGSEATYESGFVIDKFPISRPNLTFSTLTVSNMSPEDSSIYLCSVTFDSHQYFGAGTRLSVL.

The chain is built from TRBV18 and TRBJ1-1; 8 positions agree with TRBD1. The CDR3 has 13 amino acids. Germline lookup yields CDR1 KGHSH and CDR2 LQKENI. Germline trimming cut 3 bases from V and 4 bases from J; bases unmatched to any gene: 1. The CDR3 nucleotides read TGTGCCAGCTCACCGACAGGGGTCACTGAAGCTTTCTTT. As protein: CASSPTGVTEAFF.

The chain carries TRBV11-2 and TRBJ1-4; D gene ambiguous. From germline, CDR1 is SGHAT and CDR2 FQNNGV. V dropped 6 bases and J dropped 8 bases, with 16 bases sitting between them. CDR3 length: 14 residues. The CDR3 coding sequence is TGTGCCAGCAGGGCGACTCTCACGGGCGAAAAACTGTTTTTT. Translated: CASRATLTGEKLFF.

This chain uses TRBV6-6 with TRBJ1-6, with D possibly matching TRBD1 (5 bases). The CDR3 contains 14 residues. Germline V CDR1 and CDR2: MNHNY, SVGAGI (reference sequence). The V and J ends lost 3 bases and 5 bases respectively, with 8 bases between them. The chain's CDR3 is CASSYWDHNSPLHF. The CDR3 nucleotides are TGTGCCAGCAGTTATTGGGACCATAATTCACCCCTCCACTTT.

The CDR3 loop is CASSSSGTGGFDNSPLHF. In DNA, the CDR3 is TGCGCCAGCAGCTCATCCGGGACAGGGGGCTTCGATAATTCACCCCTCCACTTT. V and J are TRBV5-1 and TRBJ1-6, with 12 bases fitting TRBD1. Trimming took 3 bases from V and 5 from J; bases not matched to a gene: 9. This CDR3 region has 18 residues. Germline CDR1 reads SGHRS; CDR2 reads YFSETQ.

This clone was detected only a few times. The J gene is TRBJ1-1, the V gene TRBV19; D gene ambiguous. Germline CDR1 reads LNHDA; CDR2 reads SQIVND (reference sequence). The CDR3 has 14 residues. The germline V and J ends were trimmed by 5 bases and 0 bases, with 10 bases remaining between them. The CDR3: CASSRTDLNTEAFF. In DNA, the CDR3 is TGTGCCAGTAGTCGAACAGACTTGAACACTGAAGCTTTCTTT.

V usage is TRBV5-4 and J usage is TRBJ1-2, with 8 nucleotides matching TRBD1. Trimming removed 0 bases from V and 4 bases from J; junction bases left unmatched: 8. The CDR3 loop spans 16 amino acids. Germline-derived CDR1 and CDR2 are SGHNT and YYREEE (reference sequence). The CDR3 reads CASSLVAGGSGYGYTF. In DNA form, the CDR3 reads TGTGCCAGCAGCTTGGTTGCAGGGGGCTCTGGCTATGGCTACACCTTC. Based on the CDR3 plus reference TRBV5-4 and TRBJ1-2, the full variable domain is ETGVTQSPTHLIKTRGQQVTLRCSSQSGHNTVSWYQQALGQGPQFIFQYYREEENGRGNFPPRFSGLQFPNYSSELNVNALELDDSALYLCASSLVAGGSGYGYTFGSGTRLTVV.

The chain recombines TRBV4-1 with TRBJ2-7, with TRBD1 matching 11 bases. There are 15 residues in the CDR3. V trimming: 4 bases; J trimming: 4 bases; junction bases outside the gene matches: 6. CDR1 is MGHRA, CDR2 YSYEKL, per germline. The CDR3 nucleotides read TGCGCCAGCAGCCCGGGACAGGGGGTAGTTTACGAGCAGTACTTC. Translation: CASSPGQGVVYEQYF.

The chain is built from TRBV19 and TRBJ1-2, with 8 bases matching TRBD1. The CDR3 length is 15 residues. Trimming cost V 6 bases and J 3 bases; bases outside gene matches: 9. CDR1 is LNHDA, CDR2 SQIVND, per germline (reference sequence). The CDR3 region has the DNA TGTGCCAGTAGGGATACAGGGGGAGTCTACTATGGCTACACCTTC. It codes for CASRDTGGVYYGYTF.

This clone was detected a few times. In the same sample, other DNA sequences code for this CDR3. This chain uses TRBV2 with TRBJ1-1; 8 bases agree with TRBD1. This CDR3 is built from 15 residues. The germline CDR1 and CDR2 sequences are SNHLY and FYNNEI. V dropped 2 bases and J dropped 5; count of bases not matched to a gene: 7. CDR3 residues: CASSENRGTSTEAFF. The CDR3 DNA reads TGTGCCAGCAGTGAAAACAGGGGGACATCGACTGAAGCTTTCTTT.

The chain joins TRBV18 to TRBJ2-7; D might be TRBD1 (5 bases). This CDR3 spans 17 amino acids. The V end was cut by 0 bases, the J end by 3 bases, with 18 bases between. CDR1 is KGHSH, CDR2 LQKENI, per germline. As DNA, the CDR3 is TGTGCCAGCTCACCACCCTTCGGACACCAAGCCGACTACGAGCAGTACTTC. It codes for CASSPPFGHQADYEQYF.

Remarks on this clone: Distinct nucleotide sequences in the sample also encode this CDR3. The J gene is TRBJ1-1, the V gene TRBV19, with D uncertain. Per germline, CDR1 LNHDA and CDR2 SQIVND (reference sequence). CDR3 length: 13 residues. V was shortened by 2 bases and J by 3 bases, with 7 bases between the two germline ends. The CDR3 coding sequence is TGTGCCAGTAGTATAAGGAGTTACACTGAAGCTTTCTTT. Protein product: CASSIRSYTEAFF.

The CDR3 bases are TGTGCCAGCACTGCAGGGTCTCTTAGCAATCAGCCCCAGCATTTT. This gives the protein CASTAGSLSNQPQHF. The chain carries TRBV6-1 and TRBJ1-5, with D perhaps matching TRBD1 (5 bases). The CDR3 is 15 amino acids. V gave up 7 bases and J gave up 0 bases, with 13 bases separating them. Germline assignment: CDR1 MNHNS and CDR2 SASEGT.

The chain carries TRBV19 and TRBJ1-4; no reliable D call. V was trimmed by 4 bases and J by 1 base, leaving 7 bases between them. Germline-derived CDR1 and CDR2 are LNHDA and SQIVND (reference sequence). The CDR3 has 14 residues. The DNA for the CDR3 is TGTGCCAGTAGTAACTTGCAAACTAATGAAAAACTGTTTTTT. This codes for CASSNLQTNEKLFF.

Points on this clone: The sample carries other DNA sequences with the same CDR3. The chain combines TRBV25-1 with TRBJ2-1; D is unresolved. Trimming left V 0 bases short and J 6 bases short, with 0 bases between. The CDR3 loop spans 11 amino acids. Germline-derived CDR1 and CDR2 are MGHDK and SYGVNS. In nucleotides, the CDR3 is TGTGCCAGCAGTGAATACAATGAGCAGTTCTTC. Amino acid sequence: CASSEYNEQFF.

The chain couples TRBV19 to TRBJ1-1; no reliable D call. The V end lost 3 bases, the J end lost 3 bases, and 8 bases lay between the germline ends. This CDR3 region has 13 residues. Per the germline V gene, CDR1 is LNHDA and CDR2 is SQIVND (reference sequence). CDR3 loop: CASSIGQDTEAFF. For the CDR3, the DNA is TGTGCCAGTAGTATCGGGCAGGACACTGAAGCTTTCTTT.